Listed here are 15 T cell receptor beta chains from one sample, sequenced in a study of Ad26.COV2.S vaccination and SARS-CoV-2 variants. Sequenced by immunoSEQ multiplex PCR; TCRdb stores in-frame clones only, minus some. This table holds 200,000 to 250,000 clones, approximately 88% found once. Documented treatment: roughly 20 received Ad26.COV2.S at low or high dose, single or two shots; several received placebo; per-sample allocation not given. At day 63 after the first vaccine or placebo injection, samples were drawn. This material consisted of peripheral blood, taken in a trial of Ad26.COV2.S vaccine versus placebo. The receptors here all came from a person aged 18-65 years who received the Ad26.COV2.S COVID-19 vaccine or a placebo.

This chain connects TRBV3-1 (or the pseudogene TRBV3-2) to TRBJ2-7; perhaps TRBD1 as D (5 bases). Trimming took 3 bases from V and 3 from J, leaving 12 bases between them. This CDR3 is 14 amino acids long. The germline V gene encodes CDR1 LGHDT and CDR2 YNNKEL (reference sequence). The CDR3 sequence is CASSHGAGNYEQYF. The CDR3 nucleotides are TGTGCCAGCAGCCATGGGGCAGGGAACTACGAGCAGTACTTC.

The V call is TRBV29-1, the J call TRBJ2-3; 7 nucleotides line up with TRBD1. Germline CDR1 and CDR2: SQVTM and ANQGSEA. This CDR3 spans 11 amino acids. Trimming took 8 bases from V and 5 from J; bases not matched to a gene: 4. The CDR3 DNA follows: TGCAGCCCCCACAGGGGAGATACGCAGTATTTT. It encodes CSPHRGDTQYF.

This chain uses TRBV7-2 with TRBJ1-4; 7 nucleotides line up with TRBD1. Unmatched junction bases numbered 3, after V lost 5 bases and J lost 6 bases. Germline CDR1 is SGHTA and CDR2 is FQGNSA. This CDR3 has 13 amino acids. CDR3 DNA: TGTGCCAGCAGCCGCGACAGGGATGAAAAACTGTTTTTT. It translates to CASSRDRDEKLFF.

The chain uses TRBV7-9 and TRBJ2-3; no clear D. Germline V lookup: CDR1 SEHNR, CDR2 FQNEAQ (reference sequence). The CDR3 covers 18 residues. The V and J ends lost 2 bases and 0 bases respectively, with 18 bases between them. CDR3 bases: TGTGCCAGCAGCTTACCCCGCGAGACTGCAGCTAGCACAGATACGCAGTATTTT. Residues: CASSLPRETAASTDTQYF.

In its sample, this clone was seen a few times. The chain employs TRBV7-9 and TRBJ1-6; no definite D call. Deletions cut 8 bases from V and 0 bases from J, with 5 bases between. Germline V gives CDR1 SEHNR, CDR2 FQNEAQ (reference sequence). The CDR3 totals 13 residues. CDR3 sequence: CASVSSYNSPLHF. The CDR3 coding sequence is TGTGCCAGCGTCAGCTCCTATAATTCACCCCTCCACTTT. The full variable domain, its missing parts supplied by reference TRBV7-9 and TRBJ1-6, is DTGVSQNPRHKITKRGQNVTFRCDPISEHNRLYWYRQTLGQGPEFLTYFQNEAQLEKSRLLSDRFSAERPKGSFSTLEIQRTEQGDSAMYLCASVSSYNSPLHFGNGTRLTVT.

This clone was observed a few times. J is TRBJ2-1 and V is TRBV6-5; 10 positions agree with TRBD2. The length of the CDR3 is 16 residues. Germline lookup yields CDR1 MNHEY and CDR2 SVGAGI. The junction had 15 bases not matched to a gene; V was cut back by 4 bases and J by 12 bases. CDR3 in DNA: TGTGCCAGCAGTTTGGGCCTAAGCGGGGGGGCCCAGCGGCAGTTCTTC. Its translation: CASSLGLSGGAQRQFF.

The CDR3 loop reads CASSEGRLAGGDDEQYF. CDR3 coding DNA: TGCGCCAGCAGTGAGGGGCGACTAGCGGGAGGGGACGACGAGCAGTACTTC. The chain employs TRBV10-1 and TRBJ2-7, with TRBD2 matching over 14 bases. There are 17 residues in the CDR3. Germline CDR1 is WNHNN and CDR2 is SYGVQD (reference sequence). The V segment lost 2 bases and the J segment 5 bases; nucleotides outside the gene matches: 8.

The chain recombines TRBV19 with TRBJ1-5; 10 bases fit TRBD1. The CDR3 totals 14 residues. Germline lookup yields CDR1 LNHDA and CDR2 SQIVND (reference sequence). V lost 7 bases to trimming and J lost 3 bases; unmatched junction nucleotides: 3. In DNA, the CDR3 is TGTGCCAGTATTGGACAGGGGGTCAATCAGCCCCAGCATTTT. Its translation: CASIGQGVNQPQHF.

This clone occurred once. This chain links TRBV3-1 (or the pseudogene TRBV3-2) with TRBJ2-1; 9 positions agree with TRBD2. This CDR3 is built from 16 residues. CDR1 is LGHDT, CDR2 YNNKEL, per germline (reference sequence). V was clipped by 4 bases and J by 7 bases; unmatched bases: 11. For the CDR3, the DNA is TGTGCCAGCAGCCTTCGAGCGGGGGGAACCTTTAATGAGCAGTTCTTC. This encodes CASSLRAGGTFNEQFF.

The chain uses TRBV28 and TRBJ2-7; D might be TRBD1 (5 bases). The CDR3 runs 12 residues. Germline V gene sequence: CDR1 MDHEN, CDR2 SYDVKM. Trimming took 5 bases from V and 3 from J, leaving 8 bases between them. The CDR3 region is CASSLQDYEQYF. For the CDR3, the DNA is TGTGCCAGCAGTCTACAGGACTACGAGCAGTACTTC.

A remark on this clone: Different DNA sequences within this sample yield the same CDR3. The J gene is TRBJ2-5, the V gene TRBV28; the match to TRBD2 covers 8 bases. Losses at the gene ends were 4 bases for V and 4 bases for J; bases not matched to a gene: 2. Germline V gene lookup returns CDR1 MDHEN and CDR2 SYDVKM. The CDR3 covers 13 residues. The CDR3 coding sequence is TGTGCCAGCAGTTCGGGGGGGAGAGAGACCCAGTACTTC. This translates into CASSSGGRETQYF.

V is TRBV5-6 and J is TRBJ2-1, with 8 bases lining up with TRBD1. The V segment lost 2 bases and the J segment 3 bases; nucleotides outside the gene matches: 4. This CDR3 spans 15 amino acids. Germline-derived CDR1 and CDR2 are SGHDT and YYEEEE. The CDR3 reads CASSLGQGVYNEQFF. CDR3 nucleotide sequence: TGTGCCAGCAGCTTAGGACAGGGAGTCTACAATGAGCAGTTCTTC.

V usage is TRBV6-4 and J usage is TRBJ1-2, with TRBD1 identical over 8 bases. The V gene end was trimmed by 4 bases and the J gene end by 3 bases; junction bases not matched to a gene: 16. The germline V gene encodes CDR1 MRHNA and CDR2 SNTAGT. This CDR3 spans 18 amino acids. CDR3 loop: CASSANPLTGAQDYGYTF. CDR3 coding DNA: TGTGCCAGCAGTGCGAACCCTCTGACAGGGGCCCAGGACTATGGCTACACCTTC.

The V and J genes are TRBV11-1 and TRBJ2-7; TRBD1 aligns across 9 bases. CDR1 SGHAT and CDR2 FQDESV come from the germline V gene (reference sequence). This CDR3 spans 15 amino acids. V lost 5 bases and J lost 5; bases outside the gene matches: 10. Written as DNA, the CDR3 is TGTGCCAGCAGCCAGACCGGGACAGGGTTCGACGAGCAGTACTTC. Amino acids: CASSQTGTGFDEQYF.

The V and J genes are TRBV24-1 and TRBJ2-1; perhaps TRBD2 as D (6 bases). With 3 bases removed from V and 7 bases from J, the gap between germline ends came to 21 bases. CDR3 length: 17 residues. From germline, CDR1 is KGHDR and CDR2 SFDVKD. CDR3: CATSDTRPGLLSNEQFF. The CDR3 nucleotides are TGTGCCACCAGTGATACACGGCCGGGACTGCTAAGTAATGAGCAGTTCTTC.